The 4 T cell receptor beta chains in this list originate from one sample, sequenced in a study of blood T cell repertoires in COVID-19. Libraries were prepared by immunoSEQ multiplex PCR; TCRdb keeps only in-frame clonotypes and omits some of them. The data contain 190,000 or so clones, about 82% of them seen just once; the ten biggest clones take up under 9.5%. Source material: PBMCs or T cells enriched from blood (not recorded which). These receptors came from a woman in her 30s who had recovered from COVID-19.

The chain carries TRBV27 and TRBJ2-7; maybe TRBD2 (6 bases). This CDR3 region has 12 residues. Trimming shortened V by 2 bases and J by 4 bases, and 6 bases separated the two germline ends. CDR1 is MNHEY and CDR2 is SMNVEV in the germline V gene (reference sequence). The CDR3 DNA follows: TGTGCCAGCAGTTTAGGGGGGTACGAGCAGTACTTC. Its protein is CASSLGGYEQYF.

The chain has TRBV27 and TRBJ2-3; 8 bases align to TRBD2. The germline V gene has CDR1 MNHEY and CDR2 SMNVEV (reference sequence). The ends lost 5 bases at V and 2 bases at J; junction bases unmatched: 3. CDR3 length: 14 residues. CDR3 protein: CASSSGSDTDTQYF. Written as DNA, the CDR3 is TGTGCCAGCAGTAGCGGGAGTGACACAGATACGCAGTATTTT.

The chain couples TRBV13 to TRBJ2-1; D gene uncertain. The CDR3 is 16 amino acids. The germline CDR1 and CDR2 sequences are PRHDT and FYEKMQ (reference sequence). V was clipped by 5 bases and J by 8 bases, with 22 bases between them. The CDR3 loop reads CASSPNKEALRDEQFF. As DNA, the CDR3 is TGTGCCAGCAGCCCCAACAAAGAGGCCCTTAGAGATGAGCAGTTCTTC.

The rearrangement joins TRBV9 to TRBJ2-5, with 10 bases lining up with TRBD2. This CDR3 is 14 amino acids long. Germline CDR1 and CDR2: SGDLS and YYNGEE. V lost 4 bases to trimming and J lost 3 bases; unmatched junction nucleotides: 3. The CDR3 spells CASSPGLAEETQYF. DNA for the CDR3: TGTGCCAGCAGCCCCGGACTAGCGGAAGAGACCCAGTACTTC.